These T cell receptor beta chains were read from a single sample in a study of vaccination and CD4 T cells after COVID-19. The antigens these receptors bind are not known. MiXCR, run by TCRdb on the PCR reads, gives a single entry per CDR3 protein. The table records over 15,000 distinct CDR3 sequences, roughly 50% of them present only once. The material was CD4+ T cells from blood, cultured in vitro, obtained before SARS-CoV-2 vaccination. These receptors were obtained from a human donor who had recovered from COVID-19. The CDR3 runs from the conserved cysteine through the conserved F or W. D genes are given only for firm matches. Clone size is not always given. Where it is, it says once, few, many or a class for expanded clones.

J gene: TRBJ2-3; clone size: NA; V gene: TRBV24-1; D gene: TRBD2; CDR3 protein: CATGTSHSTDTQYF; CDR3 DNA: TGTGCTACGGGGACTAGCCACAGCACAGATACGCAGTATTTT
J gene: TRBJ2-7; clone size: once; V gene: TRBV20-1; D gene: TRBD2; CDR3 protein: CSASKLAGVTPGGEQYF; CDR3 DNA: TGCAGTGCTAGTAAGCTAGCGGGCGTGACTCCGGGGGGTGAGCAGTACTTC
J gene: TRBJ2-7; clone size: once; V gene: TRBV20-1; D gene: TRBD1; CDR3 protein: CSAESDRVESYEQYF; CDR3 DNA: TGCAGTGCTGAATCCGACAGGGTGGAATCCTACGAGCAGTACTTC
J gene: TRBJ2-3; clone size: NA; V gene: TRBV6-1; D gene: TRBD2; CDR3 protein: CASSNAGETQYF; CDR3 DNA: TGTGCCAGCAGTAACGCGGGAGAAACGCAGTATTTT
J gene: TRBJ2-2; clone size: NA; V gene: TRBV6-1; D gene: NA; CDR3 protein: CASPGENTGELFF; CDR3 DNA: TGTGCCAGTCCCGGGGAGAACACCGGGGAGCTGTTTTTT
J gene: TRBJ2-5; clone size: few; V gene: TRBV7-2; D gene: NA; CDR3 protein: CASSRSSQETQYF; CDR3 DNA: TGTGCCAGCAGCCGCTCTTCTCAAGAGACCCAGTACTTC
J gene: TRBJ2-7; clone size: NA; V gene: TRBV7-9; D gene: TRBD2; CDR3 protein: CASSERGGSGEQYF; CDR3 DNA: TGTGCCAGCAGCGAGCGCGGGGGTTCGGGGGAGCAGTACTTC
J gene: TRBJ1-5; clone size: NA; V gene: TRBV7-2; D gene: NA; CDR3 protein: CASSLQSWGSNQPHHF; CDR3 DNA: TGTGCCAGCAGCCTTCAGAGTTGGGGCTCCAATCAGCCCCACCATTTT
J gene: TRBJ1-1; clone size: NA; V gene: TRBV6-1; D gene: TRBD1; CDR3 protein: CASSIPRQGRANTEAFF; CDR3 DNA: TGTGCCAGCAGCATCCCTAGACAGGGTCGTGCGAACACTGAAGCTTTCTTT
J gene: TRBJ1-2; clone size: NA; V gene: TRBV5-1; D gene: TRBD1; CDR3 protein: CASSYDRGNYGYTF; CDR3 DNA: TGCGCCAGCAGCTACGACAGGGGTAACTATGGCTACACCTTC
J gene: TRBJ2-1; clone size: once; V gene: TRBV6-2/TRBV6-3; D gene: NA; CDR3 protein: CASSSVGGGDEQFF; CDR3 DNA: TGTGCCAGCAGTTCGGTGGGGGGAGGCGATGAGCAGTTCTTC
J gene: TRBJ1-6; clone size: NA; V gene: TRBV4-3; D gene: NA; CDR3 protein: CASSQDLMDNSPLHF; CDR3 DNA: TGCGCCAGCAGCCAAGATTTGATGGATAATTCACCCCTCCACTTT